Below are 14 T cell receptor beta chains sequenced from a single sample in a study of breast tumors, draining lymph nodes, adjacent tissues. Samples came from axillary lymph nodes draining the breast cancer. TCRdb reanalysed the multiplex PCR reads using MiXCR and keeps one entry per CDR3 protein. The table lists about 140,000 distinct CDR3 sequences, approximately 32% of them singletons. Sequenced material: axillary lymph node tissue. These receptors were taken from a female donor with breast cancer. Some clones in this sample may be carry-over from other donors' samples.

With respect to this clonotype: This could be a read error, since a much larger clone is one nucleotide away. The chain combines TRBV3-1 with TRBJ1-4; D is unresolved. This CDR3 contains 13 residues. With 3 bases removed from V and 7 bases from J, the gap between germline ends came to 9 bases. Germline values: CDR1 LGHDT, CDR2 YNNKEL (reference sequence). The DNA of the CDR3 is TGTGCCAGCAGCCACGGAGGAATTGAAAAACTGTTTTTT. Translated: CASSHGGIEKLFF. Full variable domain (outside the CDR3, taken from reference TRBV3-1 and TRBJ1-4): DTAVSQTPKYLVTQMGNDKSIKCEQNLGHDTMYWYKQDSKKFLKIMFSYNNKELIINETVPNRFSPKSPDKAHLNLHINSLELGDSAVYFCASSHGGIEKLFFGSGTQLSVL.

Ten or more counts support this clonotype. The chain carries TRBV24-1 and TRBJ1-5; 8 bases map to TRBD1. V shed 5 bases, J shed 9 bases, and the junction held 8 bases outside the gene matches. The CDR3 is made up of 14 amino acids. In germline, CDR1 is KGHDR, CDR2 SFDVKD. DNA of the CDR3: TGTGCCACCAGTGTGACAGGGGAAAGTAGGCCCCAGCATTTT. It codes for CATSVTGESRPQHF.

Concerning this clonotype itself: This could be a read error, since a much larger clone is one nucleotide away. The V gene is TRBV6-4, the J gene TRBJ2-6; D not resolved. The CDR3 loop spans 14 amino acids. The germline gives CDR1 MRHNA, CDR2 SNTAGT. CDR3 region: CAGSHSRGANVLTF. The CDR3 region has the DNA TGTGCCGGCAGTCACTCGAGAGGGGCCAACGTCCTGACTTTC.

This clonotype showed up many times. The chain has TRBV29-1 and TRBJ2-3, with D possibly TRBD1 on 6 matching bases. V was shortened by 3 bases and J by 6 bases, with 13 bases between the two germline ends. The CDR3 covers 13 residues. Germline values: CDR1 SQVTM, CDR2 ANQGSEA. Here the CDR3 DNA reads TGCAGCGTTGATGGGGGTCAGGGGGATACGCAGTATTTT. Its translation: CSVDGGQGDTQYF.

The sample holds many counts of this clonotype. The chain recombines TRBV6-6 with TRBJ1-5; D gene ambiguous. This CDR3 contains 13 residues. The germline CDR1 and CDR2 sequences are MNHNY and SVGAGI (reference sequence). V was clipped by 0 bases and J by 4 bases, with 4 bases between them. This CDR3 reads CASSYSDNQPQHF. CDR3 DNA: TGTGCCAGCAGTTACTCGGATAATCAGCCCCAGCATTTT.

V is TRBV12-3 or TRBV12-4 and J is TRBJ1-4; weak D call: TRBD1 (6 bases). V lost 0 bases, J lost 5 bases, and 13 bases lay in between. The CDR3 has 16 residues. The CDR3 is CASSLAGGLKNEKLFF. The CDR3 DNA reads TGTGCCAGCAGTTTAGCGGGGGGGCTTAAAAATGAAAAACTGTTTTTT.

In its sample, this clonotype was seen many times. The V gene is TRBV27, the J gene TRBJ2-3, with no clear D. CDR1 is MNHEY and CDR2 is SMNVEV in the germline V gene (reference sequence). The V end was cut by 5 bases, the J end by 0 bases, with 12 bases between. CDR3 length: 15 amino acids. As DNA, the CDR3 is TGTGCCAGCAGTGCACAGCCGACTAGCACAGATACGCAGTATTTT. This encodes CASSAQPTSTDTQYF.

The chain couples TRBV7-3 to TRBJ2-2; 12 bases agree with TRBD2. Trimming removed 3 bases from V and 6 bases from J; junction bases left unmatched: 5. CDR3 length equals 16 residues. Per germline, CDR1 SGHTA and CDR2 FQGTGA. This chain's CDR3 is CASSFLTSGGSGELFF. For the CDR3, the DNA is TGTGCCAGCAGCTTCCTGACTAGCGGGGGATCCGGGGAGCTGTTTTTT. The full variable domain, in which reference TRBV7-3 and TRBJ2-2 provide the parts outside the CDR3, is GAGVSQTPSNKVTEKGKYVELRCDPISGHTALYWYRQSLGQGPEFLIYFQGTGAADDSGLPNDRFFAVRPEGSVSTLKIQRTERGDSAVYLCASSFLTSGGSGELFFGEGSRLTVL.

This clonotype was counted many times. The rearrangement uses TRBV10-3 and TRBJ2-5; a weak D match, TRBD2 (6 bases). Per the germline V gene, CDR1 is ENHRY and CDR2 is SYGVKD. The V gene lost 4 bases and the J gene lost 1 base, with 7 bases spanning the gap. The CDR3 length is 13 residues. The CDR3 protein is CAISGGVQETQYF. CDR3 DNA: TGTGCCATCAGTGGGGGGGTCCAAGAGACCCAGTACTTC.

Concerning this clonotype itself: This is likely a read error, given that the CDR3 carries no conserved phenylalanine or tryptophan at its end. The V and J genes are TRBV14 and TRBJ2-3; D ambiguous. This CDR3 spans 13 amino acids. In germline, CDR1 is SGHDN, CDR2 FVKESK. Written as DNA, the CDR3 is TGTGTCAGCAGCCATAACATTGCAGATACGCAGTATCTT. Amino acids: CVSSHNIADTQYL.

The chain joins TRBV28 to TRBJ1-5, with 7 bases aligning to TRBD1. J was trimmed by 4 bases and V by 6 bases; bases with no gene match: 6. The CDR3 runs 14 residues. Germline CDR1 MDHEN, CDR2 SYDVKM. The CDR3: CASRKRTGNQPQHF. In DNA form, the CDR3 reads TGTGCCAGCAGGAAGAGGACAGGTAATCAGCCCCAGCATTTT.

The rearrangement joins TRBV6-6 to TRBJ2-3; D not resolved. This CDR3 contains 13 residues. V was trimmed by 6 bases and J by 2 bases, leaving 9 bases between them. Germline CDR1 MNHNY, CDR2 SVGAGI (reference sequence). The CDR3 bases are TGTGCCAGCAGGGTTGGCGACACAGATACGCAGTATTTT. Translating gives CASRVGDTDTQYF.

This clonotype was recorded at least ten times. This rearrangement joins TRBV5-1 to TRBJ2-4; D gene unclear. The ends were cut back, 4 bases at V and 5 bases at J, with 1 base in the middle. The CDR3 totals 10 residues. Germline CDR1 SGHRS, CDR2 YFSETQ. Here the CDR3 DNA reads TGCGCCAGCAGCCAAAACATTCAGTACTTC. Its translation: CASSQNIQYF.

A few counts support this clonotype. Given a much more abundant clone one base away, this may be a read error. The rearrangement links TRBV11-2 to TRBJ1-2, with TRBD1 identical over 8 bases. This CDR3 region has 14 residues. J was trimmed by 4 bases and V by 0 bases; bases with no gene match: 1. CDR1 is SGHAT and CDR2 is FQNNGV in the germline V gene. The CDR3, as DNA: TGTGCCAGCAGCTTAGATCAGGGGGCCTATGGCTACACCTTC. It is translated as CASSLDQGAYGYTF. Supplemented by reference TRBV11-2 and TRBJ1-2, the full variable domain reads EAGVAQSPRYKIIEKRQSVAFWCNPISGHATLYWYQQILGQGPKLLIQFQNNGVVDDSQLPKDRFSAERLKGVDSTLKIQPAKLEDSAVYLCASSLDQGAYGYTFGSGTRLTVV.